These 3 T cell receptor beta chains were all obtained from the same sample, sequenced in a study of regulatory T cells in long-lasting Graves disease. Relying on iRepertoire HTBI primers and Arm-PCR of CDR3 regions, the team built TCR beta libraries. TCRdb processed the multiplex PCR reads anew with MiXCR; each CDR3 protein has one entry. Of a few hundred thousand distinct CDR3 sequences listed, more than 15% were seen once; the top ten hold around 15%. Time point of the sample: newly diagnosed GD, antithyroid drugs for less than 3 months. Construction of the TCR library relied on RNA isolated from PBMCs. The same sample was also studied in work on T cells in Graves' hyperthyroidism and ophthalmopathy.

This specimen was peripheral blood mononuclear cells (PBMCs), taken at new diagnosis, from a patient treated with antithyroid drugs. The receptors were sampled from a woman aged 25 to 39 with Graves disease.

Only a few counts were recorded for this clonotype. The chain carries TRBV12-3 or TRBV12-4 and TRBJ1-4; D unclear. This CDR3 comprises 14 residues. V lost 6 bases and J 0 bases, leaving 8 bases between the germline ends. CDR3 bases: TGTGCCAGCAGCCCCGGTCCAACTAATGAAAAACTGTTTTTT. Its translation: CASSPGPTNEKLFF.

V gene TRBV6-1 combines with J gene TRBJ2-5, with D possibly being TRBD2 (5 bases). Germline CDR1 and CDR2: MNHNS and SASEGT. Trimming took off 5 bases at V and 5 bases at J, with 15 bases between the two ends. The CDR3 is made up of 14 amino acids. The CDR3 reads CASSPRGLGETQYF. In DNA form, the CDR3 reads TGTGCCAGCAGTCCCCGCGGGTTAGGGGAGACCCAGTACTTC.

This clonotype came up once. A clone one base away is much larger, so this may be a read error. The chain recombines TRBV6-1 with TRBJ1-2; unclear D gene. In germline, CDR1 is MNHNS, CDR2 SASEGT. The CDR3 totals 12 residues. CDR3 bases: TGTGGCAGCAGTACTCCTACTTCGGGCTACACCTTC. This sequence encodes CGSSTPTSGYTF.